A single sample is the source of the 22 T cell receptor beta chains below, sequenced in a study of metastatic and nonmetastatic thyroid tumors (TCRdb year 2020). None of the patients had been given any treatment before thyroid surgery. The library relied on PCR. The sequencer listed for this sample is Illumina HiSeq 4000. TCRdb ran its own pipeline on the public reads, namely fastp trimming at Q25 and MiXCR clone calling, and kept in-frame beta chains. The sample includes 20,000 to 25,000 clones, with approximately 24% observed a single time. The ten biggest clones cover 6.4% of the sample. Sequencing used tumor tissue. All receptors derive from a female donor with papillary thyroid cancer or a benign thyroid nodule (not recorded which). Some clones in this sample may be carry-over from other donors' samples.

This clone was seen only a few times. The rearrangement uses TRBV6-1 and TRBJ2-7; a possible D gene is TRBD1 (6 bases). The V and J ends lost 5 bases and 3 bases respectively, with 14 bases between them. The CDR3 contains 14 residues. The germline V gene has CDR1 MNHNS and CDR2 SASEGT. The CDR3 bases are TGTGCCAGCAGTTCGACAGGAACACTCTACGAGCAGTACTTC. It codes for CASSSTGTLYEQYF.

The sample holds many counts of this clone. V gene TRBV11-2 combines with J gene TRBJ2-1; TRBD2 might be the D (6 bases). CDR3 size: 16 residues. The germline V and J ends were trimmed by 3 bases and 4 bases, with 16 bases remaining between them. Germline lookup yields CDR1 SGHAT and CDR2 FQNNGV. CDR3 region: CASSFGGGLGYNEQFF. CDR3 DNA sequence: TGTGCCAGCAGCTTCGGGGGTGGTCTTGGGTACAATGAGCAGTTCTTC.

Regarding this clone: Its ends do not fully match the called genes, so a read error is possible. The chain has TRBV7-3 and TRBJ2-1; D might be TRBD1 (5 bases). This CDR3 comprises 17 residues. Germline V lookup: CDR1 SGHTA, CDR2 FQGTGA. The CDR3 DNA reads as TGTGGCAGCAGCTTAACAGGAAAGGGTAGGCTTTACAATGAGCAGTTCTTC. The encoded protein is CGSSLTGKGRLYNEQFF. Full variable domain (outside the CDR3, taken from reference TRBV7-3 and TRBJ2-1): GAGVSQTPSNKVTEKGKYVELRCDPISGHTALYWYRQSLGQGPEFLIYFQGTGAADDSGLPNDRFFAVRPEGSVSTLKIQRTERGDSAVYLCGSSLTGKGRLYNEQFFGPGTRLTVL.

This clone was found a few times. CDR3 coding DNA: TGTGCCAGCAGTGAAAGTATCGCGTGGGGCAATCAGCCCCAGCATTTT. It is translated as CASSESIAWGNQPQHF. This rearrangement joins TRBV6-1 to TRBJ1-5; no definite D call. This CDR3 contains 16 residues. Between the trimmed V and J ends, which lost 2 bases and 2 bases, there was a span of 13 bases. Germline-derived CDR1 and CDR2 are MNHNS and SASEGT.

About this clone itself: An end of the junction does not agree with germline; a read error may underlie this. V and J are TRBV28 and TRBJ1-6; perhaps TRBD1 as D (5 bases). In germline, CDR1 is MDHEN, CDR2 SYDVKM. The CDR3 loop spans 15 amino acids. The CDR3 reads CASNLWGRKGETLHF. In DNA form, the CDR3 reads TGTGCCAGCAATTTATGGGGTCGGAAAGGGGAAACCCTCCACTTT. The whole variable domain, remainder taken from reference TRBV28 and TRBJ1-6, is DVKVTQSSRYLVKRTGEKVFLECVQDMDHENMFWYRQDPGLGLRLIYFSYDVKMKEKGDIPEGYSVSREKKERFSLILESASTNQTSMYLCASNLWGRKGETLHFGNGTRLTVT.

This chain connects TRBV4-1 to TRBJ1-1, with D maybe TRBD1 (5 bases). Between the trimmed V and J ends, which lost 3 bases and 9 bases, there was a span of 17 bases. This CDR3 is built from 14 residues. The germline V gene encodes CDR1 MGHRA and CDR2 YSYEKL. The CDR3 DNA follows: TGCGCCAGCAGCCAGAAGGGGCTTTCCCTCAAAGCTTTCTTT. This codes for CASSQKGLSLKAFF.

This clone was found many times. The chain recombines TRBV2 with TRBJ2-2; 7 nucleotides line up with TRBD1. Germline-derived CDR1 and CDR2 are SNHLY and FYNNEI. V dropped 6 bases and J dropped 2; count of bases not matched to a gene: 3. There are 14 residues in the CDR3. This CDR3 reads CASRGTVNTGELFF. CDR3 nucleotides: TGTGCCAGCAGGGGGACAGTCAACACCGGGGAGCTGTTTTTT.

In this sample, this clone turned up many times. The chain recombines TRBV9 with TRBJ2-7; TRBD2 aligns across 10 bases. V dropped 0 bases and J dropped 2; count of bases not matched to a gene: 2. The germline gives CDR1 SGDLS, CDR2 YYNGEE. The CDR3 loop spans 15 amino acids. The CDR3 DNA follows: TGTGCCAGCAGCGTAGGCAGCGGGAGGGCCTACGAGCAGTACTTC. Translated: CASSVGSGRAYEQYF.

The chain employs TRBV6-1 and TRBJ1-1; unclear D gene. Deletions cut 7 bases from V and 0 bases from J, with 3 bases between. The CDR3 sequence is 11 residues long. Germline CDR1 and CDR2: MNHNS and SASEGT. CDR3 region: CASTMNTEAFF. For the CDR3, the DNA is TGTGCCAGCACTATGAACACTGAAGCTTTCTTT.

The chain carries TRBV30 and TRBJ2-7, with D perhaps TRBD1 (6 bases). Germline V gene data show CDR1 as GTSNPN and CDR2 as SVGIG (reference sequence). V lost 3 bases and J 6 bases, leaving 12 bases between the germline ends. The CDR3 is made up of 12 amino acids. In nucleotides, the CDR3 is TGTGCCTGGAGCCAGAGGGGGAGCGAGCAGTACTTC. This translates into CAWSQRGSEQYF.

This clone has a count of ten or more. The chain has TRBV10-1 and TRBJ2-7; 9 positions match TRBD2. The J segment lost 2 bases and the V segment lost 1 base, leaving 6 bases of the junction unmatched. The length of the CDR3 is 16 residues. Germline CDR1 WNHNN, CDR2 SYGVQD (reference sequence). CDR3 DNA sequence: TGCGCCAGCAGTGAGTGGGTAGCGGGAGATACCTACGAGCAGTACTTC. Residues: CASSEWVAGDTYEQYF.

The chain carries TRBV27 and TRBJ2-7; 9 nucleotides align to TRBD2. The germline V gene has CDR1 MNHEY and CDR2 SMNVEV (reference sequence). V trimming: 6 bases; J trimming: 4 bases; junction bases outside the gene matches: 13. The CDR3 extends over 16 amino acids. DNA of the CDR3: TGTGCCAGCAGCTATAGCGGGAGCCACTCTGGATACGAGCAGTACTTC. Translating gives CASSYSGSHSGYEQYF.

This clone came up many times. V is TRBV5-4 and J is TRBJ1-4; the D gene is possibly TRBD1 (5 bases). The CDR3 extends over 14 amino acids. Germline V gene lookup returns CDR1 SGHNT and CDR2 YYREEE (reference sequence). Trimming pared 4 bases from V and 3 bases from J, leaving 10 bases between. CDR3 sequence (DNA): TGTGCCAGCAGCAATGGGGGAGCTAATGAAAAACTGTTTTTT. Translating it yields CASSNGGANEKLFF.

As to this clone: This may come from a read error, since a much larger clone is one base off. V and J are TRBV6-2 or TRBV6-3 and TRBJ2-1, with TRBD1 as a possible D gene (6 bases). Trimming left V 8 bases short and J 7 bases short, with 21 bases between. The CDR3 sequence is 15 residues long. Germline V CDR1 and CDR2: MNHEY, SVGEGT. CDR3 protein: CASAREMGAWNEQFF. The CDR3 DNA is TGTGCCAGCGCCCGAGAGATGGGGGCGTGGAATGAGCAGTTCTTC.

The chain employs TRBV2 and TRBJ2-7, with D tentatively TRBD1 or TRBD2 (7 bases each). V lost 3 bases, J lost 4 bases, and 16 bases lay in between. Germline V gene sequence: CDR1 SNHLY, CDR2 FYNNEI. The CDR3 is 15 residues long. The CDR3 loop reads CASSEAAGGEYEQYF. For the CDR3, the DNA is TGTGCCAGCAGTGAGGCTGCAGGGGGGGAATACGAGCAGTACTTC.

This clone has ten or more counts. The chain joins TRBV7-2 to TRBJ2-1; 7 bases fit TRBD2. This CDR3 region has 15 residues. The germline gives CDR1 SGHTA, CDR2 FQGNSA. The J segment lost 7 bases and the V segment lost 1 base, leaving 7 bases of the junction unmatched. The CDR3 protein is CASSLGVGGLNEQFF. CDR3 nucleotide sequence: TGTGCCAGCAGCTTAGGAGTTGGGGGACTAAATGAGCAGTTCTTC.

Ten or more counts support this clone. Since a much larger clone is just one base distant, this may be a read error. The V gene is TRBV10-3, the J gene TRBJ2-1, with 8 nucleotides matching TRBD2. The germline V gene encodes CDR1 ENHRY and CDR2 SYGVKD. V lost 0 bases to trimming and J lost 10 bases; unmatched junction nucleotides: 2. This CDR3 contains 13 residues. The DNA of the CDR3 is TGTGCCATCAGTGAGTCGACTAGCGTCGAGCAGTTCTTC. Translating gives CAISESTSVEQFF.

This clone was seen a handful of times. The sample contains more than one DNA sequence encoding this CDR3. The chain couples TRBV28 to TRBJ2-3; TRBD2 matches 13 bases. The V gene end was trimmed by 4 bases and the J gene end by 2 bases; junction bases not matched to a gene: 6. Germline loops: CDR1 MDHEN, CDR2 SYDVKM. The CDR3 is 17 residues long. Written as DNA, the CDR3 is TGTGCCAGCAGTTCACGACTAGCGGGAGGAAACACAGATACGCAGTATTTT. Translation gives CASSSRLAGGNTDTQYF.

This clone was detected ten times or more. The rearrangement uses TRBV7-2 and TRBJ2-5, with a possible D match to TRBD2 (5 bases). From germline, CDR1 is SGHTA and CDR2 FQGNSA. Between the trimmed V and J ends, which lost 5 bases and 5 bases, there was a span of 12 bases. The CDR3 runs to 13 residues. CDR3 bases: TGTGCCAGCAGCACAAGCGGTCGGGAGACCCAGTACTTC. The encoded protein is CASSTSGRETQYF.

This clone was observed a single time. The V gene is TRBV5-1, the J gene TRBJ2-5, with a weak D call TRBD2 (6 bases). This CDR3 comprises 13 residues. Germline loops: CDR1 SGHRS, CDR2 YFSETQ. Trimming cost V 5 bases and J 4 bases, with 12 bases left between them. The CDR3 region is CASRRGAGETQYF. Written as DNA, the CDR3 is TGCGCCAGCAGACGCGGAGCGGGAGAGACCCAGTACTTC.

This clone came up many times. The CDR3 DNA is TGTGCCAGCAGCGTAGCTTTAGCGGGAGCTACCGGGGAGCTGTTTTTT. It encodes CASSVALAGATGELFF. This rearrangement joins TRBV9 to TRBJ2-2; 9 bases are shared with TRBD2. CDR3 length: 16 residues. The germline CDR1 and CDR2 sequences are SGDLS and YYNGEE. The trim removed 0 bases at V and 5 bases at J, leaving 5 bases unmatched.

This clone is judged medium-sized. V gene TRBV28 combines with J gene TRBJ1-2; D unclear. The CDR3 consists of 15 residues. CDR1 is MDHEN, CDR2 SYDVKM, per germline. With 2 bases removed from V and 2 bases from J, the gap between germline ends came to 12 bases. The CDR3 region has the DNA TGTGCCAGCAGTTTACCGTTTCAAGTAAACTATGGCTACACCTTC. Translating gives CASSLPFQVNYGYTF.